These 31 T cell receptor beta chains originate from one sample sequenced in a study of OX40 agonist ivuxolimab in advanced cancers. Profiling relied on immunoSEQ multiplex PCR, and the TCRdb table lists in-frame clones only, not all of them. The data show tens of thousands of clones, about 86% seen once. The material sequenced was CD4+ or CD8+ T cells sorted from blood, taken in a trial of the OX40 agonist ivuxolimab. The receptors derive from an adult with an advanced solid tumor such as melanoma, head and neck, liver or kidney cancer.

V is TRBV19 and J is TRBJ2-1, with 7 nucleotides matching TRBD2. With V trimmed by 4 bases and J by 1 base, 10 bases remained unmatched. Per germline, CDR1 LNHDA and CDR2 SQIVND (reference sequence). The CDR3 length is 17 residues. The CDR3 region is CASSKFSSGVSYNEQFF. As DNA, the CDR3 is TGTGCCAGTAGTAAGTTCTCCAGCGGGGTATCCTACAATGAGCAGTTCTTC.

The chain combines TRBV5-5 with TRBJ1-5; maybe TRBD1 (6 bases). V gave up 1 base and J gave up 7 bases, with 12 bases separating them. The CDR3 covers 14 residues. Germline V gene lookup returns CDR1 SGHKS and CDR2 YYEKEE (reference sequence). CDR3 nucleotides: TGTGCCAGCAGCTTGAATGAGGGGGTCCAGCCCCAGCATTTT. Encoded protein: CASSLNEGVQPQHF.

The CDR3 region is CASSPRAEDYGYTF. CDR3 nucleotides: TGTGCCAGCTCACCACGTGCGGAGGACTATGGCTACACCTTC. V and J are TRBV18 and TRBJ1-2; unclear D gene. The CDR3 sequence is 14 residues long. V lost 1 base, J lost 3 bases, and 9 bases lay in between. Germline CDR1 and CDR2: KGHSH and LQKENI.

This chain connects TRBV28 to TRBJ2-5; possible D gene TRBD2, 5 bases. The DNA matches TRBJ2-7 better at its end, which makes the J call doubtful. Germline V gives CDR1 MDHEN, CDR2 SYDVKM. This CDR3 comprises 11 residues. CDR3 in DNA: TGTGCCAGCAGTCCCCGGGGCGAGCAGTACTTC. It encodes CASSPRGEQYF.

V is TRBV6-5 and J is TRBJ1-3, with a weak D call TRBD1 (5 bases). Germline CDR1 is MNHEY and CDR2 is SVGAGI. V was shortened by 4 bases and J by 1 base, with 11 bases between the two germline ends. This CDR3 has 15 amino acids. This chain's CDR3 is CASSSPRQSGNTIYF. The CDR3, as DNA: TGTGCCAGCAGTTCCCCCAGACAGTCTGGAAACACCATATATTTT.

This clone was seen only once. This chain joins TRBV2 and TRBJ1-5; D is unclear. V lost 6 bases and J 7 bases, leaving 13 bases between the germline ends. Germline CDR1 SNHLY, CDR2 FYNNEI. This CDR3 has 13 amino acids. The chain's CDR3 is CASRITLGQPQHF. The CDR3 region has the DNA TGTGCCAGCAGAATCACACTCGGCCAGCCCCAGCATTTT.

This clone was observed a few times. This rearrangement joins TRBV30 to TRBJ1-6; the match to TRBD1 covers 9 bases. Trimming removed 1 base from V and 9 bases from J; junction bases left unmatched: 7. Germline V CDR1 and CDR2: GTSNPN, SVGIG (reference sequence). The CDR3 runs to 15 residues. CDR3 in amino acids: CAWSATGGRFSPLHF. The CDR3 DNA follows: TGTGCCTGGAGTGCTACAGGGGGCCGGTTTTCACCCCTCCACTTT.

This clone came up once. The gene calls are TRBV5-1 and TRBJ2-7, with 10 bases matching TRBD1. Germline V gives CDR1 SGHRS, CDR2 YFSETQ. The V segment lost 0 bases and the J segment 1 base; nucleotides outside the gene matches: 13. The CDR3 is 19 residues long. CDR3 bases: TGCGCCAGCAGCTTGGCCTCTTCCCGGGACAGGGGCCAATCCTACGAGCAGTACTTC. This encodes CASSLASSRDRGQSYEQYF.

The chain couples TRBV30 to TRBJ1-4; 9 bases agree with TRBD1. The CDR3 runs 15 residues. J lost 8 bases, V lost 0 bases, and 7 bases had no gene match. Germline V gives CDR1 GTSNPN, CDR2 SVGIG (reference sequence). The chain's CDR3 is CAWSVRTGGTEKLFF. The CDR3 nucleotides read TGTGCCTGGAGTGTCCGAACAGGGGGCACGGAAAAACTGTTTTTT.

This chain uses TRBV7-2 with TRBJ2-2, with D unresolved. This CDR3 contains 13 residues. V dropped 7 bases and J dropped 7 bases, with 13 bases sitting between them. Germline-derived CDR1 and CDR2 are SGHTA and FQGNSA. The CDR3 spells CASTTYQGGELFF. The CDR3 coding sequence is TGTGCCAGCACCACCTACCAAGGCGGGGAGCTGTTTTTT.

The V call is TRBV10-3, the J call TRBJ1-1; a weak D match, TRBD1 (5 bases). V was clipped by 2 bases and J by 4 bases, with 8 bases between them. This CDR3 region has 13 residues. Per germline, CDR1 ENHRY and CDR2 SYGVKD. The DNA for the CDR3 is TGTGCCATCAGTGAGACCCAGGGCACTGAAGCTTTCTTT. Its protein product is CAISETQGTEAFF.

The chain has TRBV27 and TRBJ1-6; D is uncertain. CDR1 and CDR2 from the germline V gene are MNHEY and SMNVEV (reference sequence). Between the trimmed V and J ends, which lost 0 bases and 9 bases, there was a span of 12 bases. There are 15 residues in the CDR3. The CDR3 here is CASSLSKRVASPLHF. The DNA of the CDR3 is TGTGCCAGCAGTTTATCGAAGAGGGTAGCTTCACCCCTCCACTTT.

This clone was detected only once. This sequence joins TRBV5-6 and TRBJ1-3; no clear D. This CDR3 is 14 amino acids long. Deletions cut 0 bases from V and 4 bases from J, with 8 bases between. CDR1 and CDR2 (germline): SGHDT, YYEEEE. The chain's CDR3 is CASSLVGSGNTIYF. Here the CDR3 DNA reads TGTGCCAGCAGCTTGGTAGGATCAGGAAACACCATATATTTT.

V usage is TRBV7-9 and J usage is TRBJ1-1; D is ambiguous. V was clipped by 1 base and J by 5 bases, with 8 bases between them. Germline CDR1 SEHNR, CDR2 FQNEAQ (reference sequence). The CDR3 is made up of 13 amino acids. CDR3 protein: CASSLETGTEAFF. CDR3 nucleotides: TGTGCCAGCAGCTTAGAAACGGGGACTGAAGCTTTCTTT.

The gene calls are TRBV27 and TRBJ2-5; 14 bases agree with TRBD2. With V trimmed by 7 bases and J by 4 bases, 14 bases remained unmatched. This CDR3 comprises 18 residues. The germline V gene encodes CDR1 MNHEY and CDR2 SMNVEV (reference sequence). In nucleotides, the CDR3 is TGTGCCAGCACCATTGGGACTAGCGGGGGTCCGCGTCTAGAGACCCAGTACTTC. It yields the protein CASTIGTSGGPRLETQYF.

The chain recombines TRBV14 with TRBJ2-1, with 10 bases matching TRBD2. CDR1 SGHDN and CDR2 FVKESK come from the germline V gene. The CDR3 totals 17 residues. V gave up 4 bases and J gave up 8 bases; unmatched junction bases: 14. The CDR3 coding sequence is TGTGCCAGCAGCCGAAGCGGACTAGCGGAGACTAGGGATGAGCAGTTCTTC. Protein: CASSRSGLAETRDEQFF.

The V gene is TRBV13, the J gene TRBJ2-1; 13 bases are a match to TRBD2. Germline loops: CDR1 PRHDT, CDR2 FYEKMQ (reference sequence). The trim removed 5 bases at V and 1 base at J, leaving 5 bases unmatched. The CDR3 sequence is 17 residues long. The CDR3 loop is CASSRLAGGLSYNEQFF. The CDR3, as DNA: TGTGCCAGCAGCCGACTAGCGGGGGGACTGTCCTACAATGAGCAGTTCTTC. Combining the CDR3 with reference TRBV13 and TRBJ2-1 gives the whole variable domain AAGVIQSPRHLIKEKRETATLKCYPIPRHDTVYWYQQGPGQDPQFLISFYEKMQSDKGSIPDRFSAQQFSDYHSELNMSSLELGDSALYFCASSRLAGGLSYNEQFFGPGTRLTVL.

The chain uses TRBV7-8 and TRBJ2-7; TRBD1 aligns across 9 bases. From germline, CDR1 is SGHVS and CDR2 FQNEAQ. Losses at the gene ends were 5 bases for V and 3 bases for J; bases not matched to a gene: 5. The CDR3 spans 14 residues. The chain's CDR3 is CASSREDRGYEQYF. The CDR3 DNA follows: TGTGCCAGCAGCAGAGAGGACAGGGGCTACGAGCAGTACTTC.

V gene TRBV7-2 combines with J gene TRBJ1-1; weak D call: TRBD1 (5 bases). This CDR3 spans 15 amino acids. Germline V gene sequence: CDR1 SGHTA, CDR2 FQGNSA. V was clipped by 6 bases and J by 5 bases, with 19 bases between them. In nucleotides, the CDR3 is TGTGCCAGCAGGCGGCAGGGTTTTGTGATTACTGAAGCTTTCTTT. Translation gives CASRRQGFVITEAFF.

This chain uses TRBV4-1 with TRBJ1-2, with 7 positions matching TRBD1. In germline, CDR1 is MGHRA, CDR2 YSYEKL. V gave up 0 bases and J gave up 7 bases; unmatched junction bases: 11. This CDR3 has 16 residues. The CDR3 coding sequence is TGCGCCAGCAGCCAAGATCGGGGCAGGGGGAGTGGTGGCTACACCTTC. It encodes CASSQDRGRGSGGYTF.

The chain couples TRBV5-1 to TRBJ2-7; D is unclear. This CDR3 spans 18 amino acids. The germline V and J ends were trimmed by 4 bases and 3 bases, with 26 bases remaining between them. Germline assignment: CDR1 SGHRS and CDR2 YFSETQ. The CDR3 loop is CASSLTASAFLESYEQYF. CDR3 bases: TGCGCCAGCAGCCTGACGGCCTCCGCCTTCCTGGAGAGCTACGAGCAGTACTTC.

The chain recombines TRBV27 with TRBJ1-6, with 7 bases that match TRBD1. V shed 4 bases and J 7 bases; nucleotides not matched to a gene: 7. The CDR3 has 15 amino acids. Germline V gives CDR1 MNHEY, CDR2 SMNVEV (reference sequence). The CDR3 reads CASSSRDSRNSPLHF. The CDR3 bases are TGTGCCAGCAGTTCAAGGGACAGCCGAAATTCACCCCTCCACTTT.

The rearrangement uses TRBV11-3 and TRBJ1-3, with 7 positions matching TRBD1. Germline V gene data show CDR1 as SGHNT and CDR2 as YENEEA. With V trimmed by 5 bases and J by 4 bases, 11 bases remained unmatched. The CDR3 has 16 amino acids. The chain's CDR3 is CASSASRGREGNTIYF. CDR3 bases: TGTGCCAGCAGCGCATCGAGGGGGCGAGAAGGAAACACCATATATTTT.

J is TRBJ2-7 and V is TRBV6-6; maybe TRBD2 (7 bases). Trimming pared 7 bases from V and 6 bases from J, leaving 22 bases between. CDR1 and CDR2 (germline): MNHNY, SVGAGI (reference sequence). The CDR3 extends over 15 amino acids. The CDR3 bases are TGTGCCAGCAAACCGGGGGGCCAGGGTGTTTTCGAGCAGTACTTC. As protein: CASKPGGQGVFEQYF.

The gene calls are TRBV29-1 and TRBJ2-3; D gene ambiguous. Germline loops: CDR1 SQVTM, CDR2 ANQGSEA. The CDR3 runs to 13 residues. Deletions cut 4 bases from V and 3 bases from J, with 11 bases between. The CDR3 region is CSVAYQSTDTQYF. The CDR3 DNA reads TGCAGCGTTGCCTACCAGTCAACAGATACGCAGTATTTT.

The chain uses TRBV5-3 and TRBJ2-7; D gene uncertain. TRBV5-3 is an ORF, and what it does is uncertain. The ends were cut back, 4 bases at V and 2 bases at J, with 19 bases in the middle. CDR3 length equals 16 residues. The CDR3 DNA sequence: TGTGCCAGAAGCGCACAAGAACCGAAACTTCCCTACGAGCAGTACTTC. Protein sequence: CARSAQEPKLPYEQYF.

The chain uses TRBV2 and TRBJ1-1, with D perhaps matching TRBD1 (6 bases). CDR3 length equals 13 residues. Per the germline V gene, CDR1 is SNHLY and CDR2 is FYNNEI. The V gene lost 4 bases and the J gene lost 4 bases, with 10 bases spanning the gap. CDR3 coding DNA: TGTGCCAGCAGTGGTTCCAGGGGCACTGAAGCTTTCTTT. Its protein is CASSGSRGTEAFF.

The chain recombines TRBV6-1 with TRBJ2-3, with 8 nucleotides matching TRBD2. V shed 4 bases, J shed 2 bases, and the junction held 8 bases outside the gene matches. The CDR3 spans 16 residues. CDR1 MNHNS and CDR2 SASEGT come from the germline V gene. The CDR3 spells CASSVGLAGATDTQYF. CDR3 sequence (DNA): TGTGCCAGCAGTGTGGGGCTAGCGGGCGCCACAGATACGCAGTATTTT.

The chain carries TRBV18 and TRBJ2-5, with D unresolved. V lost 0 bases, J lost 4 bases, and 6 bases lay in between. This CDR3 contains 13 residues. The germline gives CDR1 KGHSH, CDR2 LQKENI. The CDR3 DNA is TGTGCCAGCTCACCACCGGTCGGAGAGACCCAGTACTTC. Translated, it gives CASSPPVGETQYF.

The chain links TRBV6-6 to TRBJ2-7, with 8 bases lining up with TRBD1. The CDR3 totals 15 residues. Germline CDR1 reads MNHNY; CDR2 reads SVGAGI (reference sequence). V was clipped by 6 bases and J by 0 bases; unmatched bases: 7. The CDR3 sequence is CASRQDRADSYEQYF. In DNA, the CDR3 is TGTGCCAGCAGGCAGGACAGGGCGGACTCCTACGAGCAGTACTTC.

In regard to this clone: The junction shows a germline mismatch at one end, possibly a read error. The genes are TRBV19 and TRBJ1-6; possible D gene TRBD1, 6 bases. The CDR3 spans 13 residues. Germline V lookup: CDR1 LNHDA, CDR2 SQIVND (reference sequence). The CDR3 loop is CASSIGGGSPLHF. DNA of the CDR3: TGTGCCAGTAGCATAGGGGGTGGCTCACCCCTCCACTTT.